The subject of this entry is one TCR beta chain. With 6 bases clipped from V and 4 bases from J, the junction kept 3 bases outside the gene matches. The length of the CDR3 is 13 residues. The germline V gene has CDR1 MNHEY and CDR2 SVGAGI. The data originate from a study of blood T cell repertoires in COVID-19. About the study: T cells, B-cell-depleted T cells, or PBMCs provided the cDNA or gDNA that served as material.

Recovery meant two consecutive negative NP/OP PCR tests, professional clearance, or resolved symptoms. Original processing methods: Reference gene primers were amplified, and this amplification served to estimate nucleated cell counts. Method: immunoSEQ multiplex PCR; TCRdb's copy keeps in-frame clones and lacks some. The D gene and trimming were derived from the DNA, and the V and J assignments and clone size from that table. The repertoire holds about 310,000 clones, with 80% to 90% as singletons. The rearrangement joins TRBV6-5 to TRBJ1-2; 9 nucleotides agree with TRBD1. Sequences were obtained from PBMCs or T cells enriched from blood (not recorded which). The sequence was collected from a man younger than 40 who had recovered from COVID-19. The CDR3 region is CASRGTGPYGYTF. CDR3 DNA sequence: TGTGCCAGCAGGGGGACAGGGCCCTATGGCTACACCTTC.